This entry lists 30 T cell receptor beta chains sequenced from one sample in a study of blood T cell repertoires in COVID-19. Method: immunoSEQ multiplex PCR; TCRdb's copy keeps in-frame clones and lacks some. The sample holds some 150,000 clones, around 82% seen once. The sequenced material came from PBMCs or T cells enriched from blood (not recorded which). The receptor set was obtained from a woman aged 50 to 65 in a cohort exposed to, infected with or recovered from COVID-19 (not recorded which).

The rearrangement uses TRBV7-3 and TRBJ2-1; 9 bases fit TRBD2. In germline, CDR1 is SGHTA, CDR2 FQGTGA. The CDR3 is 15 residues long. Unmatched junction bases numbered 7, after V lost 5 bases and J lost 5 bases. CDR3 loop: CASSPLASGNNEQFF. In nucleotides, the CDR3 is TGTGCCAGCAGCCCCTTGGCTAGCGGGAACAATGAGCAGTTCTTC.

The CDR3 DNA reads as TGTGCCAGCAGCTTTTCAGGGGCCTACGAGCAGTACTTC. Its translation is CASSFSGAYEQYF. V usage is TRBV7-9 and J usage is TRBJ2-7; D possibly corresponds to TRBD1 (6 bases). V was shortened by 3 bases and J by 2 bases, with 8 bases between the two germline ends. Germline V gene data show CDR1 as SEHNR and CDR2 as FQNEAQ (reference sequence). The CDR3 has 13 amino acids.

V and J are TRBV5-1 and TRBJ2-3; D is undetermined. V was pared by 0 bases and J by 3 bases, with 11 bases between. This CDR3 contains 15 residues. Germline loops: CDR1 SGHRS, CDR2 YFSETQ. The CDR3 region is CASSLAGKTTDTQYF. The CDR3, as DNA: TGCGCCAGCAGCTTGGCCGGTAAAACGACAGATACGCAGTATTTT. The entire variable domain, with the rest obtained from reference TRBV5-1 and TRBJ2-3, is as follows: KAGVTQTPRYLIKTRGQQVTLSCSPISGHRSVSWYQQTPGQGLQFLFEYFSETQRNKGNFPGRFSGRQFSNSRSEMNVSTLELGDSALYLCASSLAGKTTDTQYFGPGTRLTVL.

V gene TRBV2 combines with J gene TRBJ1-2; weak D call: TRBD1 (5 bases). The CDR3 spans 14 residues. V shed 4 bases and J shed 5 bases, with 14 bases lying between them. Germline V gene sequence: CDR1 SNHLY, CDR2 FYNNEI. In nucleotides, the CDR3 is TGTGCCAGCAGTGCTCGGGCAGGGAGGTATGGCTACACCTTC. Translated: CASSARAGRYGYTF.

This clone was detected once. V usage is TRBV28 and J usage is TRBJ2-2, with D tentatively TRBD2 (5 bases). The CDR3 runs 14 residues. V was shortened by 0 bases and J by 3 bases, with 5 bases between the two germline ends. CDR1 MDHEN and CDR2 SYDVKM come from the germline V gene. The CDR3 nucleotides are TGTGCCAGCAGTTTATGGGGAGACACCGGGGAGCTGTTTTTT. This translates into CASSLWGDTGELFF.

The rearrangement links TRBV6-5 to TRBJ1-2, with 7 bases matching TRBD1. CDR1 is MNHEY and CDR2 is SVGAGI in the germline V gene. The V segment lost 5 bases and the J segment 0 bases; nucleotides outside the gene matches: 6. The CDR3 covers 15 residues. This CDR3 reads CASSLGGSANYGYTF. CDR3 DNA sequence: TGTGCCAGCAGTCTAGGGGGCTCGGCTAACTATGGCTACACCTTC.

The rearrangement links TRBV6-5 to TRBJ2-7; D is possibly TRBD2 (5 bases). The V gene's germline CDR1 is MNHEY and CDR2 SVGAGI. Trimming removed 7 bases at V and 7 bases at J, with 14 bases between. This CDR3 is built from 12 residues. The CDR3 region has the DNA TGTGCCAGCACCCCGAGGACGGGGGAGCAGTACTTC. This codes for CASTPRTGEQYF.

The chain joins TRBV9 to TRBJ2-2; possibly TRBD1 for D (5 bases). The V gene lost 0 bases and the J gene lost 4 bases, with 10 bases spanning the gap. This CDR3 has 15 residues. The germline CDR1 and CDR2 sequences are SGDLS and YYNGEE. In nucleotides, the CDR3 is TGTGCCAGCAGCGTAGAACAGGTTACCACCGGGGAGCTGTTTTTT. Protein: CASSVEQVTTGELFF. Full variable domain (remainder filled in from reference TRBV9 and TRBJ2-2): DSGVTQTPKHLITATGQRVTLRCSPRSGDLSVYWYQQSLDQGLQFLIQYYNGEERAKGNILERFSAQQFPDLHSELNLSSLELGDSALYFCASSVEQVTTGELFFGEGSRLTVL.

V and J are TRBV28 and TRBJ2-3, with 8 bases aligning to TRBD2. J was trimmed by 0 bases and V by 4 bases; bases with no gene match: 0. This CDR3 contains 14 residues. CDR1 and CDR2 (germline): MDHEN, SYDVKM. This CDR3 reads CASSSSGSTDTQYF. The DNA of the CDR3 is TGTGCCAGCAGTTCTAGCGGGAGCACAGATACGCAGTATTTT.

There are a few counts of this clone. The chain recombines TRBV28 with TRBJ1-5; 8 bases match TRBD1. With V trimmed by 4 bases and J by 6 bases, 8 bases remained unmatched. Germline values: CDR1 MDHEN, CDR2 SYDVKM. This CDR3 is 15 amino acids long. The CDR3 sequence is CASSSPQGAAQPQHF. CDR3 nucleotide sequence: TGTGCCAGCAGTTCCCCTCAGGGGGCGGCTCAGCCCCAGCATTTT.

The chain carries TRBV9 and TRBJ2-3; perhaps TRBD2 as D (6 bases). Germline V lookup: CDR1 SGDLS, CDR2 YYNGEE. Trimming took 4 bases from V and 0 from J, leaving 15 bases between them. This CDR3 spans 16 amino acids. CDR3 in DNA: TGTGCCAGCAGCCCAGACCTAGCGAGGAGCACAGATACGCAGTATTTT. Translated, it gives CASSPDLARSTDTQYF.

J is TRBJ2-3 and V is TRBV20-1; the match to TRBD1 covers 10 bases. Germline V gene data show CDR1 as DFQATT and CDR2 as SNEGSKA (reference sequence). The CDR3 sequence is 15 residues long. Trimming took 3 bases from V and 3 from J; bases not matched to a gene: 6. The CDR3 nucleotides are TGCAGTGCTAGTACGCCGGGACAGGGGACAGATACGCAGTATTTT. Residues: CSASTPGQGTDTQYF.

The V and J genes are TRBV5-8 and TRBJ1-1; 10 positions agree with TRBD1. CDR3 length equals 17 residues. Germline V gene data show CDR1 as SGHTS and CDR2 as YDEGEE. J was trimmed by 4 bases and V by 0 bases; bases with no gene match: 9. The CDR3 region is CASSLDGTGARSTEAFF. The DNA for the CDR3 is TGTGCCAGCAGCTTGGATGGGACAGGGGCTAGGAGCACTGAAGCTTTCTTT.

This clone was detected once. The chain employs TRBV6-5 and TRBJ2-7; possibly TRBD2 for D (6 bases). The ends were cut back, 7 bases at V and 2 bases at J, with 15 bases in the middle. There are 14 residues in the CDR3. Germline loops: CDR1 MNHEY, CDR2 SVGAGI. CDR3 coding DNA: TGTGCCAGCATTGGGACGGGAGTCCCCTACGAGCAGTACTTC. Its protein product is CASIGTGVPYEQYF.

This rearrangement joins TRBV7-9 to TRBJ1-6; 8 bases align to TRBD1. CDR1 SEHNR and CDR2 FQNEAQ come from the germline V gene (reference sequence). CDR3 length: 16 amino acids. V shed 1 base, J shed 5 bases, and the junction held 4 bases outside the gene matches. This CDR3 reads CASSLGQGSDNSPLHF. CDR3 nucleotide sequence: TGTGCCAGCAGCTTAGGACAGGGGTCGGATAATTCACCCCTCCACTTT.

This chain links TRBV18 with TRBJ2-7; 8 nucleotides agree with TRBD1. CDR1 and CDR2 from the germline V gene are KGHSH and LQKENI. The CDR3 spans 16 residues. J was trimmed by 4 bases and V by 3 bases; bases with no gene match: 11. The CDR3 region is CASSPGRQGTSYEQYF. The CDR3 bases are TGTGCCAGCTCACCGGGCCGACAGGGGACGAGTTACGAGCAGTACTTC.

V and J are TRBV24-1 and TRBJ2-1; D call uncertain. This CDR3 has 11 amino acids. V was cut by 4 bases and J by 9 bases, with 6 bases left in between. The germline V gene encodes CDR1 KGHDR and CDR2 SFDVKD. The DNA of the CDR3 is TGTGCCACCAGTGAATTTAGTGAGCAGTTCTTC. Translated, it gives CATSEFSEQFF.

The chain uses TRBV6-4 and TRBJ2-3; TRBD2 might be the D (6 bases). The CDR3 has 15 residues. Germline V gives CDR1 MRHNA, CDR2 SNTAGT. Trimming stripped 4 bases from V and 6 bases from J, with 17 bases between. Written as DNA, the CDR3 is TGTGCCAGCAGTGGTACGGGACTCGCGGGGGATACGCAGTATTTT. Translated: CASSGTGLAGDTQYF.

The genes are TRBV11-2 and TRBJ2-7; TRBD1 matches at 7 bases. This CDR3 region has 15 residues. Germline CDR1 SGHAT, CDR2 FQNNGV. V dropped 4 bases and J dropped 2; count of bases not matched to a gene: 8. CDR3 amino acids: CASSYGGQVTYEQYF. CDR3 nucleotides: TGTGCCAGCAGCTACGGCGGACAGGTAACCTACGAGCAGTACTTC.

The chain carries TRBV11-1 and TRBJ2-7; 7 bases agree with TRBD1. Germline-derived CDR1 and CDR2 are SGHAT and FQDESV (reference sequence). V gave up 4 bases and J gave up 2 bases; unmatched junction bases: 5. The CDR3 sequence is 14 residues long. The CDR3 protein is CASSWTQGAYEQYF. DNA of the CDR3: TGTGCCAGCAGCTGGACGCAGGGGGCCTACGAGCAGTACTTC.

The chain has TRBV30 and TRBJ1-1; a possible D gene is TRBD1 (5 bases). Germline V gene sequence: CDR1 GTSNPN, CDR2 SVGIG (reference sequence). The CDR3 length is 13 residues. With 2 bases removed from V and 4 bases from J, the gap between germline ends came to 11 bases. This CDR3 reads CAWSSAGITEAFF. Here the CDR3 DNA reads TGTGCCTGGAGTTCGGCAGGGATCACTGAAGCTTTCTTT.

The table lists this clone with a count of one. DNA for the CDR3: TGTGCCAGCAGTGCCCCCCCCTACAGGGGGCTTGGGAATCAGCCCCAGCATTTT. It is translated as CASSAPPYRGLGNQPQHF. The chain joins TRBV6-2 or TRBV6-3 to TRBJ1-5, with 9 bases matching TRBD1. The CDR3 covers 18 residues. With 5 bases clipped from V and 4 bases from J, the junction kept 15 bases outside the gene matches. Germline V CDR1 and CDR2: MNHEY, SVGEGT.

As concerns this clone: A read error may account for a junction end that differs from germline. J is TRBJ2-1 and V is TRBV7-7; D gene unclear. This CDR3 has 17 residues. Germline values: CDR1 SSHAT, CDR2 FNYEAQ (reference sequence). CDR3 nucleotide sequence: TGTGCTAGCAGCTTATTCATCGCCCAGGTGAGCACCCATGAGCAGTTCTTC. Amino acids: CASSLFIAQVSTHEQFF.

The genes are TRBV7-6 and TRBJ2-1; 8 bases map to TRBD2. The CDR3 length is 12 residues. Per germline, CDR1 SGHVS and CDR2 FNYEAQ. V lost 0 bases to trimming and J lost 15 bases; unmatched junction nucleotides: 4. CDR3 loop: CASSLAGGVVFF. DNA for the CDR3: TGTGCCAGCAGCTTAGCCGGGGGGGTAGTGTTCTTC.

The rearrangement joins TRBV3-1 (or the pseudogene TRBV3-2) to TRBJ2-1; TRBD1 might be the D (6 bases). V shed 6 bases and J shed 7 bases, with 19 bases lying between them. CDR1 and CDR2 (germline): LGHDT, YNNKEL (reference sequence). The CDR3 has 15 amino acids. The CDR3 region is CASSSAGTSLNEQFF. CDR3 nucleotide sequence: TGTGCCAGCAGTTCGGCCGGGACATCTCTTAATGAGCAGTTCTTC.

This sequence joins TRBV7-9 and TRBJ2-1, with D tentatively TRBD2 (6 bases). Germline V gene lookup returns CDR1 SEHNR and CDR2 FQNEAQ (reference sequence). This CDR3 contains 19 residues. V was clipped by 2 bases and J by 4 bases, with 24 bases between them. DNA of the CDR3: TGTGCCAGCAGCTTATGGCCTCCCGGGGGTCCACAGCCATACAATGAGCAGTTCTTC. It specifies CASSLWPPGGPQPYNEQFF.

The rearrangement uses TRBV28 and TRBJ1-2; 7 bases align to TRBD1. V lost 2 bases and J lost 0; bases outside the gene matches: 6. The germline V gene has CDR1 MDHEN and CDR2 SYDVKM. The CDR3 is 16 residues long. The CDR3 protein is CASSLNPGQPNYGYTF. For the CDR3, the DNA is TGTGCCAGCAGTTTAAATCCGGGACAGCCTAACTATGGCTACACCTTC.

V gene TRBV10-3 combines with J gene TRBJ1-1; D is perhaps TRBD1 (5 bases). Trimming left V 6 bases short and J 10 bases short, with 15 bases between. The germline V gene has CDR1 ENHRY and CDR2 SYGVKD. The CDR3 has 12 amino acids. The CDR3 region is CAISPDITLAFF. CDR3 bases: TGTGCCATCAGCCCGGACATAACTCTAGCTTTCTTT.

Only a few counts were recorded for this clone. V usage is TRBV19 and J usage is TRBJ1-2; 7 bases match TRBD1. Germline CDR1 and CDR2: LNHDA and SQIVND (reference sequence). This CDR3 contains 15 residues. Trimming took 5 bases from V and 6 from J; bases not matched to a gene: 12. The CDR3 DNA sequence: TGTGCCAGTAGTTTCAAACTCTCGGGACAGCATGGCTACACCTTC. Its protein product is CASSFKLSGQHGYTF.

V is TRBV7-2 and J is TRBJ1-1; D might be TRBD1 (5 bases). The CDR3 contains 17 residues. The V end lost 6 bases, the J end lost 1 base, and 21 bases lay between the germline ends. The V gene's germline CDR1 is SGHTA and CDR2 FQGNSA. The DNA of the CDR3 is TGTGCCAGCAGTCCCAACAGGCGGGGAGGGGCGAACACTGAAGCTTTCTTT. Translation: CASSPNRRGGANTEAFF.